These T cell receptor beta chains were read from a single sample in a study of blood T cell repertoires in COVID-19. The method was immunoSEQ multiplex PCR; TCRdb's version includes in-frame clones alone and lacks a portion of them. The profile shows approximately 170,000 clones, more than 85% of them singletons. Sequencing was performed on peripheral blood. Every receptor here comes from a woman aged 55-69 years with COVID-19, enrolled during active disease. Each CDR3 is given with its conserved first and last residue. The D gene is left open where the match is weak. The size entry is marked missing in some rows and otherwise reads once, few, many or a size class.

clone size	D gene	V gene	CDR3 length	J gene	CDR3 DNA	CDR3 protein
.	.	TRBV5-1	15	TRBJ1-2	TGCGCCAGCAGCCCCCGGACAGAGGCTAACTATGGCTACACCTTC	CASSPRTEANYGYTF
.	.	TRBV12-2	16	TRBJ2-7	TGTGCAAGTCGCTTAGCCCCAGCCAGGGGGACCTACGAGCAGTACTTC	CASRLAPARGTYEQYF
.	TRBD1	TRBV30	19	TRBJ1-2	TGTGCCTGGAGTGTAAGGCCCGGTTGGAACAGGGGTATTTGGAAAGGCTACACCTTC	CAWSVRPGWNRGIWKGYTF
.	.	TRBV6-6	15	TRBJ2-1	TGTGCCAGCAGTTACTCTCAGGGCTCCTACAATGAGCAGTTCTTC	CASSYSQGSYNEQFF
.	TRBD1	TRBV5-5	13	TRBJ2-7	TGTGCCAGCAGCTTACAGGGGCGGTACGAGCAGTACTTC	CASSLQGRYEQYF
.	.	TRBV29-1	12	TRBJ2-5	TGCAGCGTTGAAGCAGGGCAAGAGACCCAGTACTTC	CSVEAGQETQYF
.	.	TRBV7-8	14	TRBJ1-2	TGTGCCAGCAGCTTAATTAGGGCCGAGGGAGGCTACACCTTC	CASSLIRAEGGYTF
once	.	TRBV5-5	13	TRBJ1-1	TGTGCCAGCAGCTTAGGAGGTGGTATTGAAGCTTTCTTT	CASSLGGGIEAFF
.	.	TRBV19	14	TRBJ1-6	TGTGCCAGTAGTACGAGGGGACTTGATTCACCCCTCCACTTT	CASSTRGLDSPLHF
.	.	TRBV4-1	15	TRBJ1-1	TGCGCCAGCAGCCCGACGGCAGGGCTGAACACTGAAGCTTTCTTT	CASSPTAGLNTEAFF
.	.	TRBV5-4	12	TRBJ1-1	TGTGCCAGCAGCTTGTCAGGGGTCCAAGCTTTCTTT	CASSLSGVQAFF
once	TRBD1	TRBV30	15	TRBJ1-6	TGTGCCTGGAGTGTAGTGGTCGGACAGGGTGGGGTCCTCCACTTT	CAWSVVVGQGGVLHF
.	.	TRBV5-8	14	TRBJ1-1	TGTGCCAGCAGCTTGCTTCCCGGCGGGACTGAAGCTTTCTTT	CASSLLPGGTEAFF
.	TRBD1	TRBV7-3	16	TRBJ2-1	TGTGCCAGCAGTCTCTCCCGGGACAGGGGCAACAATGAGCAGTTCTTC	CASSLSRDRGNNEQFF
once	.	TRBV3-1/TRBV3-2	19	TRBJ1-1	TGTGCCAGCAGCCTATATCTAGGGTCTTTAAGGGGATCTCTCACTGAAGCTTTCTTT	CASSLYLGSLRGSLTEAFF
.	.	TRBV5-1	13	TRBJ1-2	TGCGCCAGCAGCTTGGGTTCAGGGGATGGCTACACCTTC	CASSLGSGDGYTF
.	.	TRBV4-3	12	TRBJ1-1	TGCGCCAGCAGCCAAGGTAGAGATGAAGCTTTCTTT	CASSQGRDEAFF
.	TRBD2	TRBV19	16	TRBJ2-3	TGTGCCAGTACCGAAAAAGGGAGGGGTCGGCCAGATACGCAGTATTTT	CASTEKGRGRPDTQYF
.	TRBD1	TRBV2	17	TRBJ1-4	TGTGCCAGCAGTGGGGAGACAGGGGTTCTCTTCTCTGAAAAACTGTTTTTT	CASSGETGVLFSEKLFF
.	TRBD1	TRBV5-6	15	TRBJ1-1	TGTGCCAGCAGCTCTCGGACAGGGGCGGGAACTGAAGCTTTCTTT	CASSSRTGAGTEAFF
.	.	TRBV5-1	15	TRBJ1-5	TGCGCCAGCAGCTTGGGCGGCGGGAGCAATCAGCCCCAGCATTTT	CASSLGGGSNQPQHF
once	.	TRBV30	14	TRBJ1-5	TGTGCCTGGAGTGTATCAGGGTTGGGTCAGCCCCAGCATTTT	CAWSVSGLGQPQHF
.	.	TRBV2	14	TRBJ1-2	TGTGCCAGCAGGTATACAGTAACTAACTATGGCTACACCTTC	CASRYTVTNYGYTF
.	.	TRBV25-1	11	TRBJ1-2	TGTGCCAGCAAGACAGACTATGGCTACACCTTC	CASKTDYGYTF
.	.	TRBV3-1/TRBV3-2	12	TRBJ2-1	TGTGCCAGCAGTTATACAGGGAATGAGCAGTTCTTC	CASSYTGNEQFF
.	TRBD2	TRBV7-9	17	TRBJ2-5	TGTGCCAGCAGCTTAGTCCTTGGGACTAGCGGGGAAGAGACCCAGTACTTC	CASSLVLGTSGEETQYF
.	TRBD1	TRBV18	15	TRBJ1-1	TGTGCCAGCTCACCAGGACAGGGGGCGAACACTGAAGCTTTCTTT	CASSPGQGANTEAFF
.	.	TRBV7-2	14	TRBJ2-7	TGTGCCAGCAGCTTAGGGTATGGAGTGGTGGAGCAGTACTTC	CASSLGYGVVEQYF
.	TRBD1	TRBV7-2	13	TRBJ1-5	TGTGCCAGCAGCGGGGACAGGGATCAGCCCCAGCATTTT	CASSGDRDQPQHF
.	TRBD2	TRBV6-2/TRBV6-3	16	TRBJ2-1	TGTGCCAGCAGCCTGAGCGGGACGAGCTCCTACAATGAGCAGTTCTTC	CASSLSGTSSYNEQFF
.	TRBD2	TRBV4-3	16	TRBJ2-1	TGCGCCAGCAGCCAGGGAGTGACTAGCGGGGGATTCGGGCAGTTCTTC	CASSQGVTSGGFGQFF
.	.	TRBV19	12	TRBJ1-5	TGTGCCAGTAGAGTACTTAATCAGCCCCAGCATTTT	CASRVLNQPQHF
.	TRBD2	TRBV9	16	TRBJ2-1	TGTGCCAGCAGCGTAGGCCAGCGGGGGGGCGGAGGTGAGCAGTTCTTC	CASSVGQRGGGGEQFF
.	.	TRBV5-1	14	TRBJ1-1	TGCGCCAGCAGCTTGCGGCAGGGCCATACTGAAGCTTTCTTT	CASSLRQGHTEAFF
.	.	TRBV9	16	TRBJ2-2	TGTGCCAGCAGCGTAGCTACCCCAACGAACACCGGGGAGCTGTTTTTT	CASSVATPTNTGELFF
once	.	TRBV21-1	14	TRBJ2-1	TGTGCCAGCAGCAACTGGGGAGTATACAATGAGCAGTTCTTC	CASSNWGVYNEQFF
once	TRBD1	TRBV7-2	14	TRBJ2-7	TGTGCCAGCAGCATGGACAGGACTTCCTACGAGCAGTACTTC	CASSMDRTSYEQYF
.	.	TRBV4-1	14	TRBJ1-6	TGCGCCAGCAGCCAAGATCTCCATAATTCACCCCTCCACTTT	CASSQDLHNSPLHF
.	.	TRBV6-4	15	TRBJ1-2	TGTGCCAGCAGTGACCACAGGCACTCTAACTATGGCTACACCTTC	CASSDHRHSNYGYTF
.	.	TRBV3-1/TRBV3-2	13	TRBJ1-2	TGTGCCAGCAGCCAGGGGCGACGGTATGGCTACACCTTC	CASSQGRRYGYTF
.	TRBD1	TRBV18	15	TRBJ1-2	TGTGCCAGCTCCGTTGACAGGGCCGCTAACTATGGCTACACCTTC	CASSVDRAANYGYTF
once	TRBD1	TRBV7-9	15	TRBJ1-1	TGTGCCAGCAGCGTAGACAGGGGGAGAGGCACTGAAGCTTTCTTT	CASSVDRGRGTEAFF
.	.	TRBV6-4	15	TRBJ1-4	TGTGCCAGCAGTGACTCTCTAACAGGGTTTGAAAAACTGTTTTTT	CASSDSLTGFEKLFF
.	.	TRBV18	15	TRBJ2-2	TGTGCCAGCTCACCACCTGGACTGAACACCGGGGAGCTGTTTTTT	CASSPPGLNTGELFF
.	TRBD2	TRBV7-8	16	TRBJ2-1	TGTGCCAGCAGCTTAGGGGCTAGCGGGGGGGGCAATGAGCAGTTCTTC	CASSLGASGGGNEQFF
.	TRBD1	TRBV5-1	14	TRBJ1-2	TGCGCCAGCAGTCCCGGGACAGCGGTGGACGGCTACACCTTC	CASSPGTAVDGYTF
.	.	TRBV7-9	15	TRBJ1-6	TGTGCCAGCAGCTTTCGACAGCCTGATAATTCACCCCTCCACTTT	CASSFRQPDNSPLHF
.	.	TRBV28	17	TRBJ2-2	TGTGCCAGCAGTTTGCCCTCAACAGGGATAGACCCCGGGGAGCTGTTTTTT	CASSLPSTGIDPGELFF
.	.	TRBV6-6	15	TRBJ1-2	TGTGCCAGCAGTCCAGGATGGGGAGCTAACTATGGCTACACCTTC	CASSPGWGANYGYTF
.	.	TRBV19	13	TRBJ1-1	TGTGCCAGTACCCTAGACAGAAACACTGAAGCTTTCTTT	CASTLDRNTEAFF
.	.	TRBV7-2	15	TRBJ2-1	TGTGCCAGCAGCTTAGGACTAGGAAGCTACAATGAGCAGTTCTTC	CASSLGLGSYNEQFF
.	TRBD1	TRBV28	16	TRBJ2-3	TGTGCCAGCAGTTCCACCGGGACAGGGAGGCCAGATACGCAGTATTTT	CASSSTGTGRPDTQYF
once	.	TRBV6-2/TRBV6-3	14	TRBJ1-5	TGTGCCAGCAGTCCAGCGCATAGCAATCAGCCCCAGCATTTT	CASSPAHSNQPQHF
once	TRBD1	TRBV4-3	16	TRBJ1-1	TGCGCCAGCAGCCAAGGGTCCGGGACAGGGGGCACTGAAGCTTTCTTT	CASSQGSGTGGTEAFF
.	TRBD2	TRBV5-6	14	TRBJ2-7	TGTGCCAGCAGCGAGGGACTAGCCGTTTACGAGCAGTACTTC	CASSEGLAVYEQYF
.	TRBD2	TRBV7-2	16	TRBJ2-3	TGTGCCAGCAGCTTATTTTTCGGCGGGGGGGCGGATACGCAGTATTTT	CASSLFFGGGADTQYF
.	.	TRBV18	13	TRBJ2-7	TGTGCCAGCTCCCCCGGGGGGCCCCCCGAGCAGTACTTC	CASSPGGPPEQYF
.	TRBD2	TRBV6-1	15	TRBJ2-7	TGTGCCAGCAGTGAAGTAGCGGGGGGGCCCTACGAGCAGTACTTC	CASSEVAGGPYEQYF